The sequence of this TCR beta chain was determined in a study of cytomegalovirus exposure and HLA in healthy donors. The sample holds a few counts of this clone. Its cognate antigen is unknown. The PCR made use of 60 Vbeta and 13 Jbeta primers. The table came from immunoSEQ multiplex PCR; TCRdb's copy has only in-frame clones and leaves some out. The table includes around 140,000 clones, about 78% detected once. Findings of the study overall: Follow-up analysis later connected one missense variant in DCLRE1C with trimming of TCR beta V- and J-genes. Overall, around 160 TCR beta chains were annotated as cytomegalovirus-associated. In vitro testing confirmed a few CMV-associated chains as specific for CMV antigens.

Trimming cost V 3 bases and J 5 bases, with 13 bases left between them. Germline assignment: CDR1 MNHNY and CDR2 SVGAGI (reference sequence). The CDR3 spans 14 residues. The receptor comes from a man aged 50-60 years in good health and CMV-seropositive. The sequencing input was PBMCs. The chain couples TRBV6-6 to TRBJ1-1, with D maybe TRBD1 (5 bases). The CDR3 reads CASSYDTGVTEAFF. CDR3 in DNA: TGTGCCAGCAGTTATGATACAGGCGTAACTGAAGCTTTCTTT.